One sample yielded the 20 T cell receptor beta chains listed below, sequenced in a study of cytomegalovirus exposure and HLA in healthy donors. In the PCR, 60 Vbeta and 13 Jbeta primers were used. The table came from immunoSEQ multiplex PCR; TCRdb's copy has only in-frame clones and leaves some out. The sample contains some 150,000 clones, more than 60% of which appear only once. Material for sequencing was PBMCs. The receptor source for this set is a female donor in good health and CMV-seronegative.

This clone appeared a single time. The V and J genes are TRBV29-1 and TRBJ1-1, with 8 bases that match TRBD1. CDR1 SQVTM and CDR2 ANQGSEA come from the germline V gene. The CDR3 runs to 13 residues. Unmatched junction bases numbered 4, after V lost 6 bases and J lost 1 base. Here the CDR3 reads CSVLTGGNTEAFF. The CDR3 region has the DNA TGCAGCGTATTAACAGGGGGGAACACTGAAGCTTTCTTT.

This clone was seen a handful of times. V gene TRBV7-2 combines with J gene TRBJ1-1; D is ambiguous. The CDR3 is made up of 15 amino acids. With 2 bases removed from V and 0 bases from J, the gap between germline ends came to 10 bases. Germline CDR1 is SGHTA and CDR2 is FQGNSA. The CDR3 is CASSLSGRLNTEAFF. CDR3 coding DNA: TGTGCCAGCAGCTTATCTGGGCGATTGAACACTGAAGCTTTCTTT.

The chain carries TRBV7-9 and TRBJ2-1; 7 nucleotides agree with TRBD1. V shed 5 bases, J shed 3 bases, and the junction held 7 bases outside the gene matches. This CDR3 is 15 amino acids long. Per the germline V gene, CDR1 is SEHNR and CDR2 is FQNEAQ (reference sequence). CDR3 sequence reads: CASSTRGPLYNEQFF. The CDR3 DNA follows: TGTGCCAGCAGCACTAGGGGGCCCCTCTACAATGAGCAGTTCTTC. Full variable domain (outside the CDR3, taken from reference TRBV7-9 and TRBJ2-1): DTGVSQNPRHKITKRGQNVTFRCDPISEHNRLYWYRQTLGQGPEFLTYFQNEAQLEKSRLLSDRFSAERPKGSFSTLEIQRTEQGDSAMYLCASSTRGPLYNEQFFGPGTRLTVL.

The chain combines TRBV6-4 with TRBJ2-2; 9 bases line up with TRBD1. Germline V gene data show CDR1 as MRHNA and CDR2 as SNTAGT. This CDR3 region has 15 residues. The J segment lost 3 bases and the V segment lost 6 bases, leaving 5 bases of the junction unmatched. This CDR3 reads CASSRTGVDTGELFF. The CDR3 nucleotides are TGTGCCAGCAGCAGGACAGGGGTCGACACCGGGGAGCTGTTTTTT.

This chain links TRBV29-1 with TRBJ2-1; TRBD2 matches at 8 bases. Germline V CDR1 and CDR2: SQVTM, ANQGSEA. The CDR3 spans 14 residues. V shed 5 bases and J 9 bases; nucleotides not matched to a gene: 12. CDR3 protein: CSVLPGLEVGEQFF. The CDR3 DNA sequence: TGCAGCGTTTTACCGGGACTAGAGGTCGGTGAGCAGTTCTTC.

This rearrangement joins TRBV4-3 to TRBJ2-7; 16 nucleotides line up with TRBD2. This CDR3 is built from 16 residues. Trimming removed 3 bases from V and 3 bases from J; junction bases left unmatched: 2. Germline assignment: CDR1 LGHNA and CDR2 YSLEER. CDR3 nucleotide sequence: TGCGCCAGCAGCCAGGGACTAGCGGGGGGGAACTACGAGCAGTACTTC. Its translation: CASSQGLAGGNYEQYF.

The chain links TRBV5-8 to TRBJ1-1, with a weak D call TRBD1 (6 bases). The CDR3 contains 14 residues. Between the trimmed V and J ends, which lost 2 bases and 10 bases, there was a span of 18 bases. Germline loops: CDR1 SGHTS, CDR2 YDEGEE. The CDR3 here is CASSLGGGRKIAFF. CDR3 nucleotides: TGTGCCAGCAGCTTAGGGGGAGGGAGGAAGATAGCTTTCTTT.

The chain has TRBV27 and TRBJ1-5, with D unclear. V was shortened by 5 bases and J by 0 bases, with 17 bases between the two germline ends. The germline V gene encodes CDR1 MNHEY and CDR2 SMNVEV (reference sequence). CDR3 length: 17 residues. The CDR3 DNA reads TGTGCCAGCAGTCCAGGATTGATTGGCGCTAGCAATCAGCCCCAGCATTTT. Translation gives CASSPGLIGASNQPQHF.

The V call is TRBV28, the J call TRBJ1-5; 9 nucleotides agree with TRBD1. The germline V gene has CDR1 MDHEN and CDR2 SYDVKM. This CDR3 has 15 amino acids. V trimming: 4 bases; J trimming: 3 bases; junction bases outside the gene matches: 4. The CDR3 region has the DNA TGTGCCAGCAGTTCATGGGACAGGGCCAATCAGCCCCAGCATTTT. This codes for CASSSWDRANQPQHF.

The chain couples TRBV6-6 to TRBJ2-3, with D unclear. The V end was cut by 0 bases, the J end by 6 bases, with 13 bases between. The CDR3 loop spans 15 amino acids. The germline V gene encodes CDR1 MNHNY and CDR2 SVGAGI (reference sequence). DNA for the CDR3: TGTGCCAGCAGTTACTCGCGAGCTAGTAAGGATACGCAGTATTTT. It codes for CASSYSRASKDTQYF.

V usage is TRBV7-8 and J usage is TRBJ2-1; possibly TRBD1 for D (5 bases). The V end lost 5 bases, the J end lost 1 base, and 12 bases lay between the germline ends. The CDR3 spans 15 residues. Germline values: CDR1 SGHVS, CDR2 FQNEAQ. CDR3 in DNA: TGTGCCAGCAGCACCAGACAGCAATCCTACAATGAGCAGTTCTTC. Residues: CASSTRQQSYNEQFF.

The CDR3 here is CAISESLSGGPRGGELFF. The CDR3 DNA reads TGTGCCATCAGTGAGTCGCTTAGCGGGGGCCCTCGCGGCGGGGAGCTGTTTTTT. The V gene is TRBV10-3, the J gene TRBJ2-2, with TRBD2 matching over 9 bases. CDR1 is ENHRY, CDR2 SYGVKD, per germline. Unmatched junction bases numbered 12, after V lost 0 bases and J lost 7 bases. The CDR3 length is 18 residues.

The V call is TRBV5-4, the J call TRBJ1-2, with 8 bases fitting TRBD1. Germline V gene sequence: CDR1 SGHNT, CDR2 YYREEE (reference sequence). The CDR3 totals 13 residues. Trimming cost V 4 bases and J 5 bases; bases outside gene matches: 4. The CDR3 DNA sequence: TGTGCCAGCAGCCTCAGGGGGCCGTATGGCTACACCTTC. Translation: CASSLRGPYGYTF. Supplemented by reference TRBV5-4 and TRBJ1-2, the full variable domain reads ETGVTQSPTHLIKTRGQQVTLRCSSQSGHNTVSWYQQALGQGPQFIFQYYREEENGRGNFPPRFSGLQFPNYSSELNVNALELDDSALYLCASSLRGPYGYTFGSGTRLTVV.

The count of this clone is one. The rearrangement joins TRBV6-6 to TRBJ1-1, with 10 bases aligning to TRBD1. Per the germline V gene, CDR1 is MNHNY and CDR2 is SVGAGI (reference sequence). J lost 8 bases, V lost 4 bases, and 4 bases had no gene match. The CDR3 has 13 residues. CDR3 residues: CASSSRDRGEAFF. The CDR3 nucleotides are TGTGCCAGCAGTTCCCGGGACAGGGGAGAAGCTTTCTTT.

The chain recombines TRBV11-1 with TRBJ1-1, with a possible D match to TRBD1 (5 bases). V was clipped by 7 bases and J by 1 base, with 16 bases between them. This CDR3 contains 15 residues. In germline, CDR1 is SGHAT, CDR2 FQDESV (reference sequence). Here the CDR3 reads CASTSSTASNTEAFF. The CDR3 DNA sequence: TGTGCCAGCACCTCTTCGACAGCCTCGAACACTGAAGCTTTCTTT.

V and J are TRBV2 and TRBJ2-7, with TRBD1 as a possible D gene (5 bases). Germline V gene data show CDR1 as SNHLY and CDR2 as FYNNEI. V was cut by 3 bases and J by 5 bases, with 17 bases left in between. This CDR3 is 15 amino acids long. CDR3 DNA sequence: TGTGCCAGCAGTGAGTCCCCAGGGTTTGCGGACGAGCAGTACTTC. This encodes CASSESPGFADEQYF.

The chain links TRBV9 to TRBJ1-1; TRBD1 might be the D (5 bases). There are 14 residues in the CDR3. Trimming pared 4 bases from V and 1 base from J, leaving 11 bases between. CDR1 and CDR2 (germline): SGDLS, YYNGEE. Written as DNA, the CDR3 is TGTGCCAGCAGCCGGGGGGTAAGGAACACTGAAGCTTTCTTT. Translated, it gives CASSRGVRNTEAFF.

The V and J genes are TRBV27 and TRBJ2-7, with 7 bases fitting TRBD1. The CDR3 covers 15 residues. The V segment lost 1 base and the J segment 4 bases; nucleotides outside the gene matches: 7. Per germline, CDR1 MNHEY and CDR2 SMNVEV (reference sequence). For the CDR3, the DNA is TGTGCCAGCAGTTTATGGACCGGGACAGAGTACGAGCAGTACTTC. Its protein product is CASSLWTGTEYEQYF.

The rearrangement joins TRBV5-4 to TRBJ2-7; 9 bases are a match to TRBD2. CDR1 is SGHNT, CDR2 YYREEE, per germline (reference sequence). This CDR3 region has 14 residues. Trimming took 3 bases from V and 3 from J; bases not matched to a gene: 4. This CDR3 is CASSSGLASYEQYF. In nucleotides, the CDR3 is TGTGCCAGCAGCTCCGGACTAGCGAGCTACGAGCAGTACTTC.

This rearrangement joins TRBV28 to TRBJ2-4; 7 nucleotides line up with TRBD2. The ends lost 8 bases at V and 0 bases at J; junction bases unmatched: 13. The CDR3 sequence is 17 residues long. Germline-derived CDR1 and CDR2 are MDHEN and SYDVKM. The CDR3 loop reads CASLTGGKFLAKNIQYF. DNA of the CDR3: TGTGCCAGCTTGACGGGAGGAAAATTTCTAGCCAAAAACATTCAGTACTTC.